A single sample gave rise to the 18 T cell receptor beta chains below, sequenced in a study of graft-versus-host responses after intestinal transplantation. Some clones are missing from TCRdb's copy, which holds only in-frame ones; the method was immunoSEQ multiplex PCR. The sample consists of fewer than 120,000 clones, around 95% of them appearing once. For these receptors, no antigen is known. The sample was unstimulated CD8+ T cells sorted from spleen or lymph node cells, taken before intestinal transplant. The receptors were sampled from a human donor who received an intestinal transplant.

This sequence joins TRBV7-2 and TRBJ1-5, with 11 positions matching TRBD1. CDR3 size: 13 residues. The ends lost 8 bases at V and 7 bases at J; junction bases unmatched: 4. Germline values: CDR1 SGHTA, CDR2 FQGNSA. Here the CDR3 DNA reads TGTGCCAGCGGACAGGGGGCGCGGCAGCCCCAGCATTTT. Protein sequence: CASGQGARQPQHF.

The CDR3 protein is CASSIHRGKEQYF. CDR3 nucleotide sequence: TGTGCCAGCAGCATCCACAGGGGAAAGGAGCAGTACTTC. This chain connects TRBV21-1 to TRBJ2-7; the D call TRBD1 from the table was never checked on the DNA. TRBV21-1 is designated a pseudogene. The CDR3 extends over 13 amino acids.

The sample holds one count of this clone. The chain uses TRBV10-3 and TRBJ2-7; TRBD2 agrees at 9 bases. The CDR3 is made up of 15 amino acids. Germline values: CDR1 ENHRY, CDR2 SYGVKD. Trimming at V came to 2 bases and at J to 1 base, leaving 3 bases not matched to a gene. For the CDR3, the DNA is TGTGCCATCAGTGAGGCGACTAGCGGTTCCTACGAGCAGTACTTC. As protein: CAISEATSGSYEQYF.

The rearrangement links TRBV7-9 to TRBJ1-1, with D hard to call. Looked up from germline, CDR1 is SEHNR and CDR2 is FQNEAQ (reference sequence). CDR3 size: 15 residues. The V end lost 3 bases, the J end lost 6 bases, and 17 bases lay between the germline ends. The CDR3 reads CASSFIPPNLAEAFF. CDR3 sequence (DNA): TGTGCCAGCAGCTTCATCCCCCCTAACCTGGCTGAAGCTTTCTTT. The variable domain in full, completed from reference TRBV7-9 and TRBJ1-1, reads DTGVSQNPRHKITKRGQNVTFRCDPISEHNRLYWYRQTLGQGPEFLTYFQNEAQLEKSRLLSDRFSAERPKGSFSTLEIQRTEQGDSAMYLCASSFIPPNLAEAFFGQGTRLTVV.

The chain recombines TRBV6-1 with TRBJ1-2, with D unresolved. CDR1 is MNHNS and CDR2 is SASEGT in the germline V gene. The ends were cut back, 4 bases at V and 4 bases at J, with 22 bases in the middle. This CDR3 spans 17 amino acids. The CDR3 coding sequence is TGTGCCAGCAGTGTCACAACCCCTATGCGAAAGACCTATGGCTACACCTTC. Residues: CASSVTTPMRKTYGYTF.

J is TRBJ2-1 and V is TRBV7-6; D is undetermined. This CDR3 contains 15 residues. The germline gives CDR1 SGHVS, CDR2 FNYEAQ. V was cut by 7 bases and J by 7 bases, with 20 bases left in between. The CDR3 nucleotides read TGTGCCAGCAAACCTCTGTTAGACGACGGGAATGAGCAGTTCTTC. It translates to CASKPLLDDGNEQFF.

The chain recombines TRBV9 with TRBJ2-1, with TRBD1 matching 9 bases. The junction had 9 bases not matched to a gene; V was cut back by 4 bases and J by 7 bases. The germline V gene encodes CDR1 SGDLS and CDR2 YYNGEE. CDR3 length: 15 residues. The CDR3 region is CASSPTGQGRNEQFF. CDR3 DNA sequence: TGTGCCAGCAGCCCCACGGGACAGGGTAGGAATGAGCAGTTCTTC.

This chain uses TRBV6-1 with TRBJ2-5; 10 bases map to TRBD2. Germline CDR1 and CDR2: MNHNS and SASEGT. The CDR3 totals 18 residues. Losses at the gene ends were 3 bases for V and 5 bases for J; bases not matched to a gene: 15. The CDR3 is CASSDLTYEREGRETQYF. In nucleotides, the CDR3 is TGTGCCAGCAGTGACTTAACTTATGAGCGGGAGGGCCGGGAGACCCAGTACTTC.

This clone was recorded only once. The chain combines TRBV5-1 with TRBJ2-7, with 8 nucleotides matching TRBD1. CDR3 length: 15 amino acids. The junction had 12 bases not matched to a gene; V was cut back by 8 bases and J by 2 bases. Per germline, CDR1 SGHRS and CDR2 YFSETQ. The DNA of the CDR3 is TGCGCCAGTTCCATGTGGCAGGGGGCAACCTACGAGCAGTACTTC. This encodes CASSMWQGATYEQYF.

The rearrangement links TRBV19 to TRBJ1-2; D gene ambiguous. Between the trimmed V and J ends, which lost 7 bases and 4 bases, there was a span of 16 bases. Germline V gene sequence: CDR1 LNHDA, CDR2 SQIVND (reference sequence). This CDR3 spans 14 amino acids. This chain's CDR3 is CASIPRTDFYGYTF. DNA for the CDR3: TGTGCCAGTATCCCAAGGACGGACTTCTATGGCTACACCTTC.

The rearrangement uses TRBV27 and TRBJ2-2, with D perhaps TRBD1 (6 bases). V shed 3 bases and J shed 4 bases, with 12 bases lying between them. From germline, CDR1 is MNHEY and CDR2 SMNVEV (reference sequence). This CDR3 contains 15 residues. The CDR3 DNA follows: TGTGCCAGCAGTTTTATCAGGGGAATCACCGGGGAGCTGTTTTTT. It yields the protein CASSFIRGITGELFF.

The chain employs TRBV4-1 and TRBJ2-5; D is perhaps TRBD2 (6 bases). Germline V gives CDR1 MGHRA, CDR2 YSYEKL. CDR3 size: 15 residues. V lost 0 bases and J 2 bases, leaving 10 bases between the germline ends. CDR3 in amino acids: CASSQEWREQETQYF. CDR3 nucleotide sequence: TGCGCCAGCAGCCAAGAGTGGAGGGAACAAGAGACCCAGTACTTC.

This sequence joins TRBV28 and TRBJ2-7; D may be TRBD1 (6 bases). V was pared by 3 bases and J by 8 bases, with 26 bases between. Germline V gene sequence: CDR1 MDHEN, CDR2 SYDVKM. This CDR3 has 17 amino acids. Here the CDR3 DNA reads TGTGCCAGCAGTTTCTACCATACCGGGACATCGCATTGGAAGCAGTACTTC. This gives the protein CASSFYHTGTSHWKQYF.

This clone was detected only once. The chain employs TRBV7-6 and TRBJ1-1; 9 positions match TRBD1. Germline CDR1 and CDR2: SGHVS and FNYEAQ. The CDR3 loop spans 15 amino acids. V trimming: 3 bases; J trimming: 0 bases; junction bases outside the gene matches: 2. The CDR3 nucleotides read TGTGCCAGCAGCTTCGGACAGGGGATGAACACTGAAGCTTTCTTT. It yields the protein CASSFGQGMNTEAFF.

As to this clone: This CDR3 is missing its conserved last phenylalanine or tryptophan, likely due to a read error. No DNA is shown, since the ends of the CDR3 on it are uncertain; the CDR3 is the one TCRdb lists. The chain joins TRBV6-1 to TRBJ1-2. The CDR3 numbers 12 amino acids, ends counted. Germline assignment: CDR1 MNHNS and CDR2 SASEGT. The CDR3 here is CASSEGGSGPHS.

The chain recombines TRBV2 with TRBJ2-7; 8 positions agree with TRBD1. From germline, CDR1 is SNHLY and CDR2 FYNNEI. Trimming took 4 bases from V and 7 from J; bases not matched to a gene: 3. There are 12 residues in the CDR3. The CDR3: CASSGTGREQYF. The CDR3 DNA reads TGTGCCAGCAGTGGGACAGGGCGGGAGCAGTACTTC.

The chain is built from TRBV11-3 and TRBJ2-1; 8 bases align to TRBD2. The J segment lost 6 bases and the V segment lost 1 base, leaving 8 bases of the junction unmatched. Germline CDR1 reads SGHNT; CDR2 reads YENEEA. This CDR3 spans 16 amino acids. The DNA of the CDR3 is TGTGCCAGCAGCTTAGGCGGGACTAGATTTCGCAATGAGCAGTTCTTC. It translates to CASSLGGTRFRNEQFF.

This clone was counted a single time. This chain joins TRBV5-1 and TRBJ2-1; 11 nucleotides align to TRBD2. Germline-derived CDR1 and CDR2 are SGHRS and YFSETQ. V was clipped by 6 bases and J by 5 bases; unmatched bases: 7. The CDR3 consists of 15 residues. CDR3 loop: CASTPSGRMDNEQFF. CDR3 bases: TGCGCCAGCACTCCTAGCGGGAGGATGGACAATGAGCAGTTCTTC.